These 5 T cell receptor beta chains were sequenced from one sample in a study of a mutant IDH1 vaccine in newly diagnosed glioma. Produced via immunoSEQ multiplex PCR; TCRdb's table is partial and in-frame only. The sample contains 57,000 or so clones, 70% to 85% of which appear only once. The time point: week 11, during vaccination. Each dose delivered 300 ug of mutant IDH1 20-mer peptide subcutaneously with imiquimod. Their target antigens are unknown. Sequencing was performed on PBMCs, taken from a glioma patient whose treatment included an IDH1 peptide vaccine. These receptors all stem from a man aged 25-45 years with glioma.

The V and J genes are TRBV7-3 and TRBJ2-1; the D is unclear. V was cut by 2 bases and J by 0 bases, with 8 bases left in between. This CDR3 contains 15 residues. Germline V gene lookup returns CDR1 SGHTA and CDR2 FQGTGA. The CDR3 nucleotides read TGTGCCAGCAGCTTATCGGCCGGCTCCTACAATGAGCAGTTCTTC. The encoded protein is CASSLSAGSYNEQFF.

In DNA form, the CDR3 reads TGTGCCAGCAGCTTGGATGGGTGGGCTGCTTTCTTT. This sequence encodes CASSLDGWAAFF. This chain joins TRBV5-6 and TRBJ1-1; D gene ambiguous. The germline V gene encodes CDR1 SGHDT and CDR2 YYEEEE. The CDR3 runs 12 residues. V shed 0 bases and J shed 11 bases, with 11 bases lying between them.

The chain recombines TRBV30 with TRBJ2-7, with 12 positions matching TRBD1. The CDR3 loop spans 13 amino acids. V lost 5 bases, J lost 7 bases, and 6 bases stayed unmatched. Germline CDR1 reads GTSNPN; CDR2 reads SVGIG (reference sequence). In nucleotides, the CDR3 is TGTGCCTGGTCGGGACAGGGGGCAAGGGAGCAGTACTTC. The encoded protein is CAWSGQGAREQYF.

This clone was recorded once. The chain is built from TRBV30 and TRBJ2-7; TRBD2 is a possible D gene (5 bases). V lost 0 bases and J lost 3, with 18 bases in between. The CDR3 consists of 16 residues. The germline V gene encodes CDR1 GTSNPN and CDR2 SVGIG (reference sequence). CDR3 protein: CAWSVDPDGNYYEQYF. DNA for the CDR3: TGTGCCTGGAGTGTAGACCCAGACGGGAACTACTACGAGCAGTACTTC.

CDR3 nucleotides: TGTGCCAGCAGCCTCGGGACAGGTGGTCCTGGGGCCAACGTCCTGACTTTC. Encoded protein: CASSLGTGGPGANVLTF. This chain links TRBV5-8 with TRBJ2-6; 8 positions agree with TRBD1. CDR3 length: 17 residues. After removal of 4 bases from V and 2 bases from J, the junction contained 8 bases not matched to a gene. Germline-derived CDR1 and CDR2 are SGHTS and YDEGEE. The entire variable domain, with the rest obtained from reference TRBV5-8 and TRBJ2-6, is as follows: EAGVTQSPTHLIKTRGQQATLRCSPISGHTSVYWYQQALGLGLQFLLWYDEGEERNRGNFPPRFSGRQFPNYSSELNVNALELEDSALYLCASSLGTGGPGANVLTFGAGSRLTVL.